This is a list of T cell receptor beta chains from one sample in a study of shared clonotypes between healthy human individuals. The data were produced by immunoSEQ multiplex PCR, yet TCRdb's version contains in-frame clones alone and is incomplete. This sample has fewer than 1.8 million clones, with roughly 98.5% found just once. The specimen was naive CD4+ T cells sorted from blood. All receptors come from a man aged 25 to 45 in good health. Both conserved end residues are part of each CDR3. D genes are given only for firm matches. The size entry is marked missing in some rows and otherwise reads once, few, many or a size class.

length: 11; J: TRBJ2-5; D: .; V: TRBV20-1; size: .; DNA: TGCAGTGCTAGGATAACAGAGACCCAGTACTTC; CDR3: CSARITETQYF
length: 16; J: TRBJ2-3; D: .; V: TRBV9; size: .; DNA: TGTGCCAGCAGCGTAGGGGCGGGGAGCGGCACAGATACGCAGTATTTT; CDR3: CASSVGAGSGTDTQYF
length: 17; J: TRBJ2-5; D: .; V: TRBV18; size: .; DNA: TGTGCCAGCTCACCCAGGACAGGGAGGGGATCGACTGAGACCCAGTACTTC; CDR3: CASSPRTGRGSTETQYF
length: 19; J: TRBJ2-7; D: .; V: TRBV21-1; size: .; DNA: TGTGCCAGCAGCAAACGGGGGACAGGGGGATCCCGGAGCTCCTACGAGCAGTACTTC; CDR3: CASSKRGTGGSRSSYEQYF
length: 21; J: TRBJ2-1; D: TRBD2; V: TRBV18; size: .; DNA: TGTGCCAGCTCACCACCGAGTAAGCTAGCGGGACAACCTTACTCCTACAATGAGCAGTTCTTC; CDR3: CASSPPSKLAGQPYSYNEQFF
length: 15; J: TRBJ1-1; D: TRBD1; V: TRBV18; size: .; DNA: TGTGCCAGCTCACTCCCGGGACAGGGGGCGAATGAAGCTTTCTTT; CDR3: CASSLPGQGANEAFF
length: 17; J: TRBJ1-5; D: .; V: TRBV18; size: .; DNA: TGTGCCAGCTCACCGGCTAGTAGTGGTGGCATGAGCCAGCCCCAGCATTTT; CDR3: CASSPASSGGMSQPQHF
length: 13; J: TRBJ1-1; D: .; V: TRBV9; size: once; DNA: TGTGCCAGCAGCGTGGGACCCTTCACTGAAGCTTTCTTT; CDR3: CASSVGPFTEAFF
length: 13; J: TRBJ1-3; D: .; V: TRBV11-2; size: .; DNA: TGTGCCAGCACCCAGGGAACTTGGGACACCATATATTTT; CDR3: CASTQGTWDTIYF
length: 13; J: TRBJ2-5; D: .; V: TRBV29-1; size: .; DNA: TGCAGCGCCTGGACAGGGACTAAAGAGACCCAGTACTTC; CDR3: CSAWTGTKETQYF
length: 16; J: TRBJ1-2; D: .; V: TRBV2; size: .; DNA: TGTGCCAGCAGTGATCGTCTGGACAGCCTTAACTATGGCTACACCTTC; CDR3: CASSDRLDSLNYGYTF
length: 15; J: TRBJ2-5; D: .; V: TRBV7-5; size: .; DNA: TGTGTCAGAAGCTCCGGGGGACATCTACAAGAGACCCAGTACTTC; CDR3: CVRSSGGHLQETQYF
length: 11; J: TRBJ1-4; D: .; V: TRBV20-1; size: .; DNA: TGCAGTGCCACAATCACGGGAAAACTGTTTTTT; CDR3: CSATITGKLFF
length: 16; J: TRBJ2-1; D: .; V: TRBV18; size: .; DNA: TGTGCCAGCTCACCACTGCTACAGAGTCCCCTCAATGAGCAGTTCTTC; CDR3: CASSPLLQSPLNEQFF
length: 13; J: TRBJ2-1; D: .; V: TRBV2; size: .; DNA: TGTGCCAGCAGTGAGGACAACTACAATGAGCAGTTCTTC; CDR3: CASSEDNYNEQFF
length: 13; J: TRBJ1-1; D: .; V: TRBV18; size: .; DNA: TGTGCCAGCTCCGAAGTTGGGGGAACTGAAGCTTTCTTT; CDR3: CASSEVGGTEAFF
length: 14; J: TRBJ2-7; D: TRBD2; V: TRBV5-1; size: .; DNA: TGCGCCAGCAGCTTCGGGGCGGGAGGGTTCGAGCAGTACTTC; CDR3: CASSFGAGGFEQYF
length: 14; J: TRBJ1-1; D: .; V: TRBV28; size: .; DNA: TGTGCCAGCACCATGCGAGTGGCTTTGACTGAAGCTTTCTTT; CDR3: CASTMRVALTEAFF
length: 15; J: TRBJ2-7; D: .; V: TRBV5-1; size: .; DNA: TGCGCCAGCAGGCCGGTAGGGGTCGTCGGTTTCGAGCAGTACTTC; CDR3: CASRPVGVVGFEQYF
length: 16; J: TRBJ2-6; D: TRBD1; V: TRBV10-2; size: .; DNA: TGCGCCAGCGGACAGGGGGTTGCCTCTGGGGCCAACGTCCTGACTTTC; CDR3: CASGQGVASGANVLTF
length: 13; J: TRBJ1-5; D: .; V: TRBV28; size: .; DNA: TGTGCCAGCCGGGTCGGCCCTGATCAGCCCCAGCATTTT; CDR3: CASRVGPDQPQHF
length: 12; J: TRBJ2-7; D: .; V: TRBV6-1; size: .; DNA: TGTGCCAGTAGATTGTCGGAGGGCGAGCAGTACTTC; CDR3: CASRLSEGEQYF
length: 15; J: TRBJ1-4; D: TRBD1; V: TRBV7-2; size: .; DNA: TGTGCCAGCAGCCGATTGGGACAGATACATGAAAAACTGTTTTTT; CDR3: CASSRLGQIHEKLFF
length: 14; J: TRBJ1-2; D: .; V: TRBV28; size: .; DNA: TGTGCCAGCAGTGAATCGTCGACGGACTATGGCTACACCTTC; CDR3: CASSESSTDYGYTF